The 17 T cell receptor beta chains given below trace back to one sample, sequenced in a study of cytomegalovirus exposure and HLA in healthy donors. Vbeta (60) and Jbeta (13) primers were used in the PCR. The protocol was immunoSEQ multiplex PCR, while the TCRdb copy is restricted to in-frame clones and leaves out a portion. This sample yields around 220,000 clones, of which 70% to 80% are seen a single time; approximately 0.22% belongs to the top ten. Sequenced: PBMCs. These receptors originate from a girl aged 2 to 10 in good health and CMV-seronegative.

This clone has a single count. V and J are TRBV5-4 and TRBJ1-2; D ambiguous. The length of the CDR3 is 10 residues. Germline V lookup: CDR1 SGHNT, CDR2 YYREEE (reference sequence). Trimming shortened V by 7 bases and J by 3 bases, and 4 bases separated the two germline ends. CDR3 residues: CASRDYGYTF. CDR3 coding DNA: TGTGCCAGCCGGGACTATGGCTACACCTTC. Combining the CDR3 with reference TRBV5-4 and TRBJ1-2 gives the whole variable domain ETGVTQSPTHLIKTRGQQVTLRCSSQSGHNTVSWYQQALGQGPQFIFQYYREEENGRGNFPPRFSGLQFPNYSSELNVNALELDDSALYLCASRDYGYTFGSGTRLTVV.

The rearrangement joins TRBV28 to TRBJ2-3; 7 bases are a match to TRBD2. Germline trimming cut 5 bases from V and 3 bases from J; bases unmatched to any gene: 17. There are 18 residues in the CDR3. Per the germline V gene, CDR1 is MDHEN and CDR2 is SYDVKM. The CDR3 sequence is CASSPREGLERGTDTQYF. DNA of the CDR3: TGTGCCAGCAGTCCAAGGGAGGGGCTGGAGAGGGGAACAGATACGCAGTATTTT. Full variable domain (rest looked up from reference TRBV28 and TRBJ2-3): DVKVTQSSRYLVKRTGEKVFLECVQDMDHENMFWYRQDPGLGLRLIYFSYDVKMKEKGDIPEGYSVSREKKERFSLILESASTNQTSMYLCASSPREGLERGTDTQYFGPGTRLTVL.

The CDR3 region has the DNA TGTGCCAGCTCACCAGACCGAGGAAGCTCCTACAATGAGCAGTTCTTC. Translating it yields CASSPDRGSSYNEQFF. The chain links TRBV18 to TRBJ2-1; D is unresolved. Germline V gene data show CDR1 as KGHSH and CDR2 as LQKENI. CDR3 length equals 16 residues. The germline V and J ends were trimmed by 2 bases and 0 bases, with 11 bases remaining between them. The entire variable domain, with the rest obtained from reference TRBV18 and TRBJ2-1, is as follows: NAGVMQNPRHLVRRRGQEARLRCSPMKGHSHVYWYRQLPEEGLKFMVYLQKENIIDESGMPKERFSAEFPKEGPSILRIQQVVRGDSAAYFCASSPDRGSSYNEQFFGPGTRLTVL.

This sequence joins TRBV27 and TRBJ1-2, with unresolved D. CDR1 and CDR2 (germline): MNHEY, SMNVEV (reference sequence). Trimming took off 0 bases at V and 8 bases at J, with 13 bases between the two ends. This CDR3 spans 14 amino acids. CDR3 sequence: CASSLSGLLSGYTF. The CDR3 DNA reads as TGTGCCAGCAGTTTATCTGGCTTGTTGTCGGGCTACACCTTC.

This clone was detected once. The V gene is TRBV5-6, the J gene TRBJ1-2; TRBD1 aligns across 9 bases. V shed 2 bases, J shed 7 bases, and the junction held 9 bases outside the gene matches. CDR3 size: 15 residues. The germline CDR1 and CDR2 sequences are SGHDT and YYEEEE. The CDR3 here is CASSFPGQGVVGYTF. CDR3 sequence (DNA): TGTGCCAGCAGCTTTCCGGGACAGGGAGTGGTTGGCTACACCTTC.

This clone was counted a few times. The V gene is TRBV6-5, the J gene TRBJ1-1, with a weak D call TRBD1 (5 bases). CDR1 is MNHEY, CDR2 SVGAGI, per germline. Trimming pared 2 bases from V and 10 bases from J, leaving 11 bases between. The CDR3 has 12 residues. The CDR3 DNA reads as TGTGCCAGCAGTTACAGGCAGGGTGCAGCTTTCTTT. It encodes CASSYRQGAAFF.

The chain joins TRBV5-6 to TRBJ2-3; D is unclear. Trimming cost V 2 bases and J 0 bases, with 7 bases left between them. The CDR3 is 14 amino acids. The germline gives CDR1 SGHDT, CDR2 YYEEEE. Written as DNA, the CDR3 is TGTGCCAGCAGCTTCGTTCCTAGCACAGATACGCAGTATTTT. Translating gives CASSFVPSTDTQYF.

The chain carries TRBV27 and TRBJ2-4; D possibly corresponds to TRBD2 (6 bases). CDR1 MNHEY and CDR2 SMNVEV come from the germline V gene (reference sequence). This CDR3 is built from 14 residues. With 2 bases removed from V and 3 bases from J, the gap between germline ends came to 8 bases. CDR3 sequence: CASSLLSGKNIQYF. CDR3 sequence (DNA): TGTGCCAGCAGTTTACTTAGCGGCAAAAACATTCAGTACTTC.

The V gene is TRBV18, the J gene TRBJ1-1; 11 nucleotides agree with TRBD1. J was trimmed by 4 bases and V by 3 bases; bases with no gene match: 4. CDR1 is KGHSH and CDR2 is LQKENI in the germline V gene. This CDR3 contains 15 residues. The CDR3 region has the DNA TGTGCCAGCTCACCTCGGGACAGGGGGTTCACTGAAGCTTTCTTT. Amino acid sequence: CASSPRDRGFTEAFF.

The chain couples TRBV27 to TRBJ2-7; maybe TRBD2 (5 bases). The V end lost 2 bases, the J end lost 5 bases, and 7 bases lay between the germline ends. CDR3 size: 12 residues. The germline V gene has CDR1 MNHEY and CDR2 SMNVEV (reference sequence). The CDR3 DNA reads as TGTGCCAGCAGTTTAAGCGGCCACGAGCAGTACTTC. Translated, it gives CASSLSGHEQYF.

The chain is built from TRBV7-9 and TRBJ2-7; 12 bases are shared with TRBD2. The V gene's germline CDR1 is SEHNR and CDR2 FQNEAQ (reference sequence). Trimming removed 4 bases from V and 1 base from J; junction bases left unmatched: 2. The CDR3 is 15 residues long. The CDR3, as DNA: TGTGCCAGCAGCTCCGGACTAGCGGGGTCCTACGAGCAGTACTTC. Protein sequence: CASSSGLAGSYEQYF.

The chain employs TRBV10-1 and TRBJ2-7; 8 bases map to TRBD1. CDR1 and CDR2 from the germline V gene are WNHNN and SYGVQD (reference sequence). The CDR3 runs 14 residues. The junction had 9 bases not matched to a gene; V was cut back by 5 bases and J by 6 bases. CDR3 region: CASSHRDRTLEQYF. The CDR3 coding sequence is TGCGCCAGCAGTCACCGGGACAGGACCCTCGAGCAGTACTTC.

This clone was recorded a few times. For the CDR3, the DNA is TGTGCCAGCAACCGGTCGGGGTACGAGCAGTACTTC. Protein product: CASNRSGYEQYF. This chain connects TRBV28 to TRBJ2-7, with D possibly being TRBD2 (5 bases). CDR3 size: 12 residues. Trimming shortened V by 7 bases and J by 4 bases, and 11 bases separated the two germline ends. Germline CDR1 reads MDHEN; CDR2 reads SYDVKM. Based on the CDR3 plus reference TRBV28 and TRBJ2-7, the full variable domain is DVKVTQSSRYLVKRTGEKVFLECVQDMDHENMFWYRQDPGLGLRLIYFSYDVKMKEKGDIPEGYSVSREKKERFSLILESASTNQTSMYLCASNRSGYEQYFGPGTRLTVT.

The V call is TRBV9, the J call TRBJ2-3, with a tentative D call TRBD2 (6 bases). Germline V CDR1 and CDR2: SGDLS, YYNGEE. The CDR3 is 16 amino acids. The V end was cut by 0 bases, the J end by 5 bases, with 16 bases between. Here the CDR3 DNA reads TGTGCCAGCAGCGTAGCGTCCTCTAGCGTGGGAGATACGCAGTATTTT. Its protein is CASSVASSSVGDTQYF.

To note about this clone: The sample contains more than one DNA sequence encoding this CDR3. The genes are TRBV5-4 and TRBJ1-6; D is possibly TRBD1 (5 bases). There are 16 residues in the CDR3. Trimming removed 1 base at V and 0 bases at J, with 8 bases between. The V gene's germline CDR1 is SGHNT and CDR2 YYREEE (reference sequence). The CDR3 here is CASSLQGSSYNSPLHF. The CDR3 DNA sequence: TGTGCCAGCAGCTTGCAGGGCAGCTCCTATAATTCACCCCTCCACTTT.

V usage is TRBV7-8 and J usage is TRBJ2-7, with 12 nucleotides matching TRBD2. The V segment lost 5 bases and the J segment 4 bases; nucleotides outside the gene matches: 9. The CDR3 extends over 16 amino acids. Germline V CDR1 and CDR2: SGHVS, FQNEAQ. The CDR3 DNA reads TGTGCCAGCAGCCTGAGGACTAGCGGGAAATTATACGAGCAGTACTTC. Its translation is CASSLRTSGKLYEQYF.

As concerns this clone: This sample includes further DNA sequences coding for the same CDR3. This chain uses TRBV7-9 with TRBJ2-5; 11 bases agree with TRBD2. Trimming cost V 5 bases and J 4 bases; bases outside gene matches: 3. This CDR3 has 14 amino acids. Germline values: CDR1 SEHNR, CDR2 FQNEAQ (reference sequence). The CDR3 spells CASSPGLAGETQYF. DNA of the CDR3: TGTGCCAGCAGCCCCGGACTAGCGGGAGAGACCCAGTACTTC. Filled out from reference TRBV7-9 and TRBJ2-5, the complete variable domain reads DTGVSQNPRHKITKRGQNVTFRCDPISEHNRLYWYRQTLGQGPEFLTYFQNEAQLEKSRLLSDRFSAERPKGSFSTLEIQRTEQGDSAMYLCASSPGLAGETQYFGPGTRLLVL.